The 30 T cell receptor beta chains given below trace back to one sample, sequenced in a study of blood T cell repertoires in COVID-19. Assay used: immunoSEQ multiplex PCR; TCRdb lists only in-frame clones, some missing. The sample lists approximately 140,000 clones; about 83% were seen once. Material for sequencing was peripheral blood. The origin of the receptors is a human donor in a cohort sampled during active COVID-19.

The chain recombines TRBV3-1 (or the pseudogene TRBV3-2) with TRBJ2-2; 9 positions agree with TRBD2. The V gene end was trimmed by 2 bases and the J gene end by 5 bases; junction bases not matched to a gene: 3. Germline values: CDR1 LGHDT, CDR2 YNNKEL (reference sequence). The CDR3 extends over 15 amino acids. The DNA for the CDR3 is TGTGCCAGCAGCCAACCCAGCGGGAGGACCGGGGAGCTGTTTTTT. It yields the protein CASSQPSGRTGELFF.

The J gene is TRBJ1-6, the V gene TRBV12-3 or TRBV12-4; D is unclear. Trimming cost V 4 bases and J 8 bases, with 6 bases left between them. The CDR3 contains 12 residues. The DNA for the CDR3 is TGTGCCAGCAGTTCCGGGGATTCACCCCTCCACTTT. It yields the protein CASSSGDSPLHF.

The chain has TRBV19 and TRBJ2-3, with a tentative D call TRBD2 (6 bases). Germline CDR1 and CDR2: LNHDA and SQIVND (reference sequence). V was cut by 5 bases and J by 3 bases, with 9 bases left in between. The CDR3 spans 13 residues. The CDR3 is CASSRGGTDTQYF. DNA of the CDR3: TGTGCCAGTAGTCGTGGGGGGACAGATACGCAGTATTTT.

The chain is built from TRBV2 and TRBJ2-7; 9 bases align to TRBD2. Germline loops: CDR1 SNHLY, CDR2 FYNNEI. With 5 bases clipped from V and 3 bases from J, the junction kept 14 bases outside the gene matches. CDR3 length: 17 residues. CDR3 sequence (DNA): TGTGCCAGCAGTAAGGGCTTGGCTAGCGGGACATACTACGAGCAGTACTTC. It yields the protein CASSKGLASGTYYEQYF. The entire variable domain, with the rest obtained from reference TRBV2 and TRBJ2-7, is as follows: EPEVTQTPSHQVTQMGQEVILRCVPISNHLYFYWYRQILGQKVEFLVSFYNNEISEKSEIFDDQFSVERPDGSNFTLKIRSTKLEDSAMYFCASSKGLASGTYYEQYFGPGTRLTVT.

The chain carries TRBV7-9 and TRBJ1-2; D is unclear. V dropped 10 bases and J dropped 2 bases, with 8 bases sitting between them. In germline, CDR1 is SEHNR, CDR2 FQNEAQ (reference sequence). The CDR3 consists of 11 residues. The CDR3 here is CATEQNYGYTF. The CDR3 DNA reads TGTGCCACCGAACAGAACTATGGCTACACCTTC.

The chain carries TRBV10-2 and TRBJ2-7; maybe TRBD2 (6 bases). Trimming stripped 0 bases from V and 6 bases from J, with 9 bases between. This CDR3 is 13 amino acids long. The germline CDR1 and CDR2 sequences are WSHSY and SAAADI. The CDR3 loop is CASSESWGVEQYF. For the CDR3, the DNA is TGCGCCAGCAGTGAGTCGTGGGGGGTCGAGCAGTACTTC.

A note on this clone: Other nucleotide sequences in the sample specify the same CDR3. The rearrangement uses TRBV7-9 and TRBJ2-7; 9 positions agree with TRBD1. With V trimmed by 5 bases and J by 4 bases, 0 bases remained unmatched. Germline V gene sequence: CDR1 SEHNR, CDR2 FQNEAQ (reference sequence). CDR3 length equals 12 residues. CDR3 DNA sequence: TGTGCCAGCAGCGGGACAGGGTACGAGCAGTACTTC. Encoded protein: CASSGTGYEQYF.

CDR3 residues: CAISEPTSGPLSWYF. DNA of the CDR3: TGTGCCATCAGTGAGCCCACTAGCGGGCCACTCAGTTGGTACTTC. V usage is TRBV10-3 and J usage is TRBJ2-7, with TRBD2 matching 9 bases. With V trimmed by 2 bases and J by 12 bases, 14 bases remained unmatched. CDR1 and CDR2 from the germline V gene are ENHRY and SYGVKD. This CDR3 contains 15 residues.

The rearrangement uses TRBV19 and TRBJ1-5; unclear D gene. Germline V gene sequence: CDR1 LNHDA, CDR2 SQIVND (reference sequence). The CDR3 has 12 amino acids. The V and J ends lost 6 bases and 4 bases respectively, with 7 bases between them. CDR3 nucleotide sequence: TGTGCCAGTAGCCCCCATAATCAGCCCCAGCATTTT. Protein product: CASSPHNQPQHF.

J is TRBJ2-1 and V is TRBV6-5; 8 nucleotides agree with TRBD1. The germline CDR1 and CDR2 sequences are MNHEY and SVGAGI. Trimming took 7 bases from V and 5 from J; bases not matched to a gene: 4. The length of the CDR3 is 13 residues. The CDR3 loop is CASIRQGNNEQFF. The CDR3 coding sequence is TGTGCCAGCATCAGACAGGGGAACAATGAGCAGTTCTTC.

This chain links TRBV6-5 with TRBJ1-2, with a weak D call TRBD1 (5 bases). The CDR3 has 14 residues. Trimming left V 6 bases short and J 0 bases short, with 11 bases between. The V gene's germline CDR1 is MNHEY and CDR2 SVGAGI. CDR3 loop: CASSSREANYGYTF. The CDR3 coding sequence is TGTGCCAGCAGCAGCAGGGAGGCTAACTATGGCTACACCTTC.

The genes are TRBV19 and TRBJ1-4, with TRBD1 matching over 9 bases. The CDR3 contains 15 residues. Per the germline V gene, CDR1 is LNHDA and CDR2 is SQIVND (reference sequence). The junction had 7 bases not matched to a gene; V was cut back by 5 bases and J by 6 bases. The CDR3 is CASSRIDRGDEKLFF. Written as DNA, the CDR3 is TGTGCCAGTAGTCGGATAGACAGGGGGGATGAAAAACTGTTTTTT.

This clone was seen just once. The J gene is TRBJ2-1, the V gene TRBV10-3, with 8 bases fitting TRBD2. Germline loops: CDR1 ENHRY, CDR2 SYGVKD. The V gene end was trimmed by 9 bases and the J gene end by 0 bases; junction bases not matched to a gene: 7. This CDR3 has 15 residues. CDR3 DNA sequence: TGTGCCATTCGGGGTAGCGGGGCCTCCTACAATGAGCAGTTCTTC. The encoded protein is CAIRGSGASYNEQFF.

The chain joins TRBV12-3 or TRBV12-4 to TRBJ2-1; 7 nucleotides align to TRBD2. This CDR3 is built from 13 residues. V was pared by 6 bases and J by 6 bases, with 5 bases of the junction left unmatched. The CDR3 protein is CASRPTSANEQFF. The CDR3 region has the DNA TGTGCCAGCAGGCCCACTAGCGCCAATGAGCAGTTCTTC.

The CDR3 bases are TGTGCCTCGCAGGGGATTGAGCAGTTCTTC. Its translation: CASQGIEQFF. The chain is built from TRBV30 and TRBJ2-1; D possibly corresponds to TRBD1 (6 bases). V lost 7 bases, J lost 9 bases, and 10 bases lay in between. In germline, CDR1 is GTSNPN, CDR2 SVGIG (reference sequence). This CDR3 has 10 amino acids.

Of note for this clone: The junction and the germline gene differ at one end; a read error may be behind it. The genes are TRBV7-7 and TRBJ2-1; 9 bases are shared with TRBD1. There are 15 residues in the CDR3. From germline, CDR1 is SSHAT and CDR2 FNYEAQ (reference sequence). The DNA for the CDR3 is TGTGCTAGCAGCGACCCGGGACAGGGAGTAAATGAGCAGTTCTTC. This sequence encodes CASSDPGQGVNEQFF.

The count of this clone is one. V usage is TRBV5-1 and J usage is TRBJ2-1; TRBD1 matches at 9 bases. Germline trimming cut 6 bases from V and 12 bases from J; bases unmatched to any gene: 7. Germline loops: CDR1 SGHRS, CDR2 YFSETQ. The length of the CDR3 is 12 residues. CDR3 in amino acids: CASTRDRDRQFF. Written as DNA, the CDR3 is TGCGCCAGCACCCGGGACAGGGATCGGCAGTTCTTC.

The chain recombines TRBV28 with TRBJ2-7; TRBD2 matches at 12 bases. This CDR3 region has 14 residues. V lost 8 bases and J lost 5; bases outside the gene matches: 7. Per germline, CDR1 MDHEN and CDR2 SYDVKM. This CDR3 is CASRSSGRVDEQYF. The DNA for the CDR3 is TGTGCCAGCCGCTCTAGCGGGAGGGTCGACGAGCAGTACTTC.

V is TRBV11-1 and J is TRBJ1-2; TRBD1 is a possible D gene (5 bases). Trimming took 2 bases from V and 8 from J, leaving 15 bases between them. Germline CDR1 reads SGHAT; CDR2 reads FQDESV (reference sequence). The CDR3 is 14 amino acids. CDR3 loop: CASSLTDGRAGYTF. The CDR3 coding sequence is TGTGCCAGCAGCTTAACGGACGGCAGGGCGGGCTACACCTTC. Looking up the rest from reference TRBV11-1 and TRBJ1-2 gives the full variable domain: EAEVAQSPRYKITEKSQAVAFWCDPISGHATLYWYRQILGQGPELLVQFQDESVVDDSQLPKDRFSAERLKGVDSTLKIQPAELGDSAMYLCASSLTDGRAGYTFGSGTRLTVV.

This clone showed up just a few times. The genes are TRBV3-1 (or the pseudogene TRBV3-2) and TRBJ2-1; D is unclear. Germline V CDR1 and CDR2: LGHDT, YNNKEL (reference sequence). The CDR3 spans 15 residues. V was clipped by 1 base and J by 1 base, with 8 bases between them. The CDR3: CASSQASGSYNEQFF. The CDR3 DNA is TGTGCCAGCAGCCAAGCGTCCGGGTCCTACAATGAGCAGTTCTTC.

V and J are TRBV3-1 (or the pseudogene TRBV3-2) and TRBJ2-1, with D perhaps TRBD2 (6 bases). CDR1 and CDR2 (germline): LGHDT, YNNKEL (reference sequence). Trimming pared 4 bases from V and 5 bases from J, leaving 15 bases between. This CDR3 spans 15 amino acids. CDR3 sequence: CASSLADALNNEQFF. Written as DNA, the CDR3 is TGTGCCAGCAGCCTAGCGGACGCCCTTAACAATGAGCAGTTCTTC.

CDR3 amino acids: CASSLQPPGQTRGGRLFF. The CDR3 DNA follows: TGTGCCAGCAGTTTACAGCCGCCGGGACAGACGCGGGGTGGTAGACTGTTTTTT. J is TRBJ1-4 and V is TRBV27; TRBD1 agrees at 7 bases. This CDR3 has 18 amino acids. In germline, CDR1 is MNHEY, CDR2 SMNVEV (reference sequence). The V segment lost 2 bases and the J segment 13 bases; nucleotides outside the gene matches: 22.

The chain carries TRBV2 and TRBJ1-2; no definite D call. With 1 base removed from V and 5 bases from J, the gap between germline ends came to 8 bases. Germline CDR1 SNHLY, CDR2 FYNNEI. The CDR3 is 13 residues long. The CDR3 coding sequence is TGTGCCAGCAGTGAAGAGCAGGCTTATGGCTACACCTTC. It translates to CASSEEQAYGYTF.

This clone showed up just a few times. The chain is built from TRBV24-1 and TRBJ2-3; TRBD1 aligns across 9 bases. V lost 4 bases, J lost 4 bases, and 5 bases stayed unmatched. CDR1 and CDR2 from the germline V gene are KGHDR and SFDVKD. This CDR3 has 15 amino acids. CDR3 DNA: TGTGCCACCAGTGACCCCGACAGGGGGGCAGATACGCAGTATTTT. Residues: CATSDPDRGADTQYF.

This clone was recorded a few times. This chain joins TRBV12-3 or TRBV12-4 and TRBJ1-5; weak D call: TRBD1 (5 bases). Trimming cost V 6 bases and J 6 bases, with 12 bases left between them. The CDR3 is 13 residues long. CDR3 sequence reads: CASSGGVLQPQHF. The CDR3 DNA sequence: TGTGCCAGCAGCGGGGGAGTCCTTCAGCCCCAGCATTTT.

This rearrangement joins TRBV6-5 to TRBJ1-1; D remains unclear. The V end lost 7 bases, the J end lost 0 bases, and 12 bases lay between the germline ends. The CDR3 length is 14 residues. Germline CDR1 and CDR2: MNHEY and SVGAGI. The CDR3 bases are TGTGCCAGCAACGAGGGATCCATGAACACTGAAGCTTTCTTT. It codes for CASNEGSMNTEAFF.

The chain couples TRBV11-2 to TRBJ1-4; D call uncertain. Germline V gene sequence: CDR1 SGHAT, CDR2 FQNNGV. This CDR3 region has 15 residues. V was shortened by 1 base and J by 0 bases, with 6 bases between the two germline ends. CDR3 in amino acids: CASSLAPATNEKLFF. CDR3 coding DNA: TGTGCCAGCAGCTTAGCTCCAGCAACTAATGAAAAACTGTTTTTT.

The chain uses TRBV5-1 and TRBJ1-5; a weak D match, TRBD1 (6 bases). The germline V gene encodes CDR1 SGHRS and CDR2 YFSETQ. V shed 4 bases and J shed 2 bases, with 10 bases lying between them. This CDR3 is built from 14 residues. The CDR3 loop reads CASSPDSRNQPQHF. The CDR3 coding sequence is TGCGCCAGCAGCCCGGACAGTCGCAATCAGCCCCAGCATTTT.

This clone showed up just once. V is TRBV7-2 and J is TRBJ2-1; 11 bases align to TRBD2. Germline values: CDR1 SGHTA, CDR2 FQGNSA. V gave up 7 bases and J gave up 8 bases; unmatched junction bases: 7. The CDR3 has 14 residues. CDR3 protein: CASTISGRGYEQFF. DNA of the CDR3: TGTGCCAGCACCATTAGCGGGAGGGGATATGAGCAGTTCTTC.

This chain links TRBV14 with TRBJ2-7; D is ambiguous. V was clipped by 4 bases and J by 5 bases, with 12 bases between them. Germline values: CDR1 SGHDN, CDR2 FVKESK. This CDR3 region has 13 residues. Written as DNA, the CDR3 is TGTGCCAGCAGCCCCAATTTTTCCCACGAGCAGTACTTC. This encodes CASSPNFSHEQYF.